The rows below give T cell receptor beta chains drawn from one sample of a study of Graves' ophthalmopathy and Graves' hyperthyroidism. In TCRdb, the multiplex PCR reads were re-called with MiXCR into one record per CDR3 protein. The sample lists roughly 610,000 distinct CDR3 sequences; 20% to 25% were seen once. Sequenced: peripheral blood. Receptor source: a woman aged 18-29 years with stable Graves' hyperthyroidism. Some clones in this sample may be carry-over from other donors' samples. Both conserved end residues are part of each CDR3. Each record gives: D gene, clone size, V gene, J gene, CDR3 DNA, CDR3 protein. D genes are given only for firm matches. Only some rows state a clone size, as once, few, many or a class for expanded clones.

>.|many|TRBV12-3/TRBV12-4|TRBJ2-7
TGTGCCAGCAGTTTAGGCAGGAAGCAGTACTTC
CASSLGRKQYF
>.|many|TRBV7-3|TRBJ1-1
TGTGCCAGCATCGGACACGGAGCTTTCTTT
CASIGHGAFF
>TRBD1|many|TRBV12-3/TRBV12-4|TRBJ1-2
TGTGCCAGCAAGACGGACAGGGAGTTTCGCTACACCTTC
CASKTDREFRYTF
>.|many|TRBV6-1|TRBJ1-3
TGTGCCAGCAGTGAAAGGGGGAACTCTGGAAACACCATATATTTT
CASSERGNSGNTIYF
>TRBD1|.|TRBV2|TRBJ2-5
TGTGCTCCCACACGCGACAGGGTAGAGACCCAGTACTTC
CAPTRDRVETQYF
>.|many|TRBV5-1|TRBJ2-2
TGCGCCAGCAGCACCTTCGAGGCGTCGGGCACCGGGGAGCTGTTTTTT
CASSTFEASGTGELFF
>.|many|TRBV12-3/TRBV12-4|TRBJ2-7
TGTGCCAGCACCCGGACGCCGCGAGATGAGCAGTACTTC
CASTRTPRDEQYF
>.|.|TRBV5-1|TRBJ1-1
TGCGCCAGCAGCTTGGATGCAGGGCGGAGCACTGAAGCTTTCTTT
CASSLDAGRSTEAFF
>TRBD1|many|TRBV29-1|TRBJ1-2
TGCAGCGTTGCAGGGACAGGGGTCGGCTACACCTTC
CSVAGTGVGYTF
>.|many|TRBV25-1|TRBJ1-5
TGTGCCAGCAGGGACAGTGGTCTTGGCCAGCCCCAGCATTTT
CASRDSGLGQPQHF
>.|.|TRBV7-3|TRBJ2-2
TGTGCCAGCAGCTTAATCGGGGGGCTGAACACCGGGGAGCTGTTTTTT
CASSLIGGLNTGELFF
>TRBD1|many|TRBV11-2|TRBJ1-1
TGTGCCAGCAGCGCCTGGCAGGGGGTGAACACTGAAGCTTTCTTT
CASSAWQGVNTEAFF
>.|many|TRBV20-1|TRBJ2-5
TGCAGTGCAAGTGCCGAAGAGACCCAGTACTTC
CSASAEETQYF
>TRBD2|.|TRBV12-3/TRBV12-4|TRBJ2-2
TGTGCCGGTAGCGTAGCGGGAGCGGGCGGGGAGCTGTTTTTT
CAGSVAGAGGELFF